Listed here is a single T cell receptor beta chain. What it binds is not known. PCR primers comprised 60 Vbeta and 13 Jbeta primers. Clones were sequenced by immunoSEQ multiplex PCR, and TCRdb holds only the in-frame ones, with some missing. This sample carries about 83,000 clones, just under 75% of them seen once, and the ten largest clones take 3.5% to 5%. This sample is drawn from a study of cytomegalovirus exposure and HLA in healthy donors. Regarding the study as a whole: CMV serostatus was the only immune exposure information that was available.

The CDR3 runs to 15 residues. The germline CDR1 and CDR2 sequences are WSHSY and SAAADI. V dropped 6 bases and J dropped 2; count of bases not matched to a gene: 7. Sequenced: PBMCs. The sequence was obtained from a man aged 60-69 years in good health and CMV-seronegative. The genes are TRBV10-2 and TRBJ1-5, with 7 bases lining up with TRBD1. This CDR3 is CASRQGRFGNQPQHF. DNA for the CDR3: TGCGCCAGCAGACAGGGGAGGTTTGGCAATCAGCCCCAGCATTTT.